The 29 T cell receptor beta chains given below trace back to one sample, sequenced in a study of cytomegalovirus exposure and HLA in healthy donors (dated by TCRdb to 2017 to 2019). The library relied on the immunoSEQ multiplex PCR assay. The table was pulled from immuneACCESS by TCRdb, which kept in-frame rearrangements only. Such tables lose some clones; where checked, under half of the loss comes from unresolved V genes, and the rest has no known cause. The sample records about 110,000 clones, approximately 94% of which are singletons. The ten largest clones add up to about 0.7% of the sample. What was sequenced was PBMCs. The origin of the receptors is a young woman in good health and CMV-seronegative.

The CDR3 nucleotides are TGTGCCAGCTTACCGTTGGGGCGCACTGAAGCTTTCTTT. Amino acid sequence: CASLPLGRTEAFF. This chain joins TRBV18 and TRBJ1-1; D is possibly TRBD1 (5 bases). The V gene's germline CDR1 is KGHSH and CDR2 LQKENI. V lost 7 bases, J lost 4 bases, and 13 bases lay in between. The CDR3 extends over 13 amino acids.

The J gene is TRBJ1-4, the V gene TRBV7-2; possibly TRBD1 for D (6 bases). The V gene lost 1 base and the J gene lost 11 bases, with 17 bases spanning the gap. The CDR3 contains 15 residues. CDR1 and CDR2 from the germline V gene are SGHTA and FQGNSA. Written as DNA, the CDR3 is TGTGCCAGCAGCTTAGGGTCCGGGACACCGAACAAACTGTTTTTT. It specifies CASSLGSGTPNKLFF.

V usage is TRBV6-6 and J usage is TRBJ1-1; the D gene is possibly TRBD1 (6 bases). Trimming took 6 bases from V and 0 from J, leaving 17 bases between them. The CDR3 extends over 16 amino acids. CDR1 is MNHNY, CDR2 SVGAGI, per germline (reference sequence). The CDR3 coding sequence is TGTGCCAGCAGCAAAACCGGGACACCGATGAACACTGAAGCTTTCTTT. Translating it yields CASSKTGTPMNTEAFF.

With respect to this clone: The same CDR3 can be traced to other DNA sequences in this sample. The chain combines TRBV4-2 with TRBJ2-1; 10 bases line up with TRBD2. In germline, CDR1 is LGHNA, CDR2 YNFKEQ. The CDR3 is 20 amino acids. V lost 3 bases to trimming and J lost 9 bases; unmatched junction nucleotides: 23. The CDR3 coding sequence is TGTGCCAGCAGCCAGCGACAGGGTGGTTTGTCGGGACTAGCGCGGGGTGAGCAGTTCTTC. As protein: CASSQRQGGLSGLARGEQFF.

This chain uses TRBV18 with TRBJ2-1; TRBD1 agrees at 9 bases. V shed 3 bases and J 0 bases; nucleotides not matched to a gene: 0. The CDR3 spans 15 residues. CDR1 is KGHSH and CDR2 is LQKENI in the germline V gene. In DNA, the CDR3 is TGTGCCAGCTCACCGGGACAGGGCTCCTACAATGAGCAGTTCTTC. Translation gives CASSPGQGSYNEQFF.

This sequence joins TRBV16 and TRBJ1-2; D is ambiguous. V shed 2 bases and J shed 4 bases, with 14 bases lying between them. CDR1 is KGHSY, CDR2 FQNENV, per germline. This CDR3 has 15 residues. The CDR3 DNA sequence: TGTGCCAGCAGCCAAACCTTGCAGGCACCCTATGGCTACACCTTC. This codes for CASSQTLQAPYGYTF.

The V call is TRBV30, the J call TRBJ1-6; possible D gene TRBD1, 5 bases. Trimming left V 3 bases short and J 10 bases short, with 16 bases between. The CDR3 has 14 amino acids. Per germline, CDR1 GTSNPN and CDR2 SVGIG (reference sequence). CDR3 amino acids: CAWRNSDKASPLHF. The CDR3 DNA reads TGTGCCTGGAGAAACTCGGACAAAGCCTCACCCCTCCACTTT. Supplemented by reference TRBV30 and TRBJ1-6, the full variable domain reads SQTIHQWPATLVQPVGSPLSLECTVEGTSNPNLYWYRQAAGRGLQLLFYSVGIGQISSEVPQNLSASRPQDRQFILSSKKLLLSDSGFYLCAWRNSDKASPLHFGNGTRLTVT.

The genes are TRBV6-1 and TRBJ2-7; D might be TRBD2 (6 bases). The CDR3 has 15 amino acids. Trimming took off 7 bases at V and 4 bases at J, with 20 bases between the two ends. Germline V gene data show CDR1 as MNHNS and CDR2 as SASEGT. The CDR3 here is CASTLMQGGLYEQYF. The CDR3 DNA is TGTGCCAGCACCCTTATGCAGGGAGGTCTTTACGAGCAGTACTTC.

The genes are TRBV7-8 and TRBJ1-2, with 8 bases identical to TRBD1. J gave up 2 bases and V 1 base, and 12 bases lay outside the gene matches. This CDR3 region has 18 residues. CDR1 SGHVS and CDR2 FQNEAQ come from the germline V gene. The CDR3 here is CASSLVWRAGGLNYGYTF. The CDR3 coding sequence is TGTGCCAGCAGCTTAGTTTGGAGAGCAGGGGGCCTGAACTATGGCTACACCTTC.

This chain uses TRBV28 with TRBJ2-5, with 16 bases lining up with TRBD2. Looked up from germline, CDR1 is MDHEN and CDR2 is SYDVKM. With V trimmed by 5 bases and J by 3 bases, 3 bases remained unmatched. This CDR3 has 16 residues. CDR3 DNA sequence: TGTGCCAGCAGTCCGGGACTAGCGGGGGGGGAAGAGACCCAGTACTTC. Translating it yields CASSPGLAGGEETQYF.

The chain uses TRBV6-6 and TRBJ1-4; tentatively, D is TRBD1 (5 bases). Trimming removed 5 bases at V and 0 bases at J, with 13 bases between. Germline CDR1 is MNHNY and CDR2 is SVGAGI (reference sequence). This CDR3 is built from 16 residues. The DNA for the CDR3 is TGTGCCAGCAGTAAGGGGCAGGCCGCAACTAATGAAAAACTGTTTTTT. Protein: CASSKGQAATNEKLFF.

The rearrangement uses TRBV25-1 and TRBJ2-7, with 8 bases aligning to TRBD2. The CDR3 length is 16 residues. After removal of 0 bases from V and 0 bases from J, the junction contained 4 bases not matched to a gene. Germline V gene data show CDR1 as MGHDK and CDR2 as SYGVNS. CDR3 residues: CASSEYALAGSYEQYF. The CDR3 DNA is TGTGCCAGCAGTGAATACGCCCTAGCGGGCTCCTACGAGCAGTACTTC.

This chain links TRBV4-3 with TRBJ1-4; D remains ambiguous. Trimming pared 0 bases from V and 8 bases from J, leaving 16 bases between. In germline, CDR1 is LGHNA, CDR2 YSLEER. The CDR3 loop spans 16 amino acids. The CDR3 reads CASSQDDTAVVEKLFF. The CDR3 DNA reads TGCGCCAGCAGCCAAGATGATACGGCGGTAGTAGAAAAACTGTTTTTT.

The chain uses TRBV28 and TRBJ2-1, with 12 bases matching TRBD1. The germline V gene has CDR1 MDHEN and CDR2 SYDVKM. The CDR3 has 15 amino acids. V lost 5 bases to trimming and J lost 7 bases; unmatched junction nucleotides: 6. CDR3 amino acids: CASSRGTGGTNEQFF. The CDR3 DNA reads TGTGCCAGCAGTCGTGGGACAGGGGGCACGAATGAGCAGTTCTTC.

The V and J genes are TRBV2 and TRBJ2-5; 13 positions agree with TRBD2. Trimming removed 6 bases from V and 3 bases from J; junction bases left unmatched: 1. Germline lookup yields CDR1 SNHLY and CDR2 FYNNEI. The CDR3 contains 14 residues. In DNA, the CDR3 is TGTGCCAGCAGGACTAGCGGGGGGAAAGAGACCCAGTACTTC. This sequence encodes CASRTSGGKETQYF.

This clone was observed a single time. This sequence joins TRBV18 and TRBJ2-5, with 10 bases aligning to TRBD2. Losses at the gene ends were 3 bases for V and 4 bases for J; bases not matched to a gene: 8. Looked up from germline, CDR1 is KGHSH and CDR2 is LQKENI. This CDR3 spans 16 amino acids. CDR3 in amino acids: CASSPPSGGAGETQYF. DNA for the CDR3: TGTGCCAGCTCACCCCCCAGCGGGGGGGCCGGAGAGACCCAGTACTTC.

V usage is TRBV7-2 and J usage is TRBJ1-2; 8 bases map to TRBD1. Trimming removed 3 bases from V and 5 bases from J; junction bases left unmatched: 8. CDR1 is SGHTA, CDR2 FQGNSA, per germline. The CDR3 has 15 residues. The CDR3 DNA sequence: TGTGCCAGCAGCTTCGGACAGGGTTCAGGATATGGCTACACCTTC. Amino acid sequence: CASSFGQGSGYGYTF. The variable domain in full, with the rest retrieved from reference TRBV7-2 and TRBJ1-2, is GAGVSQSPSNKVTEKGKDVELRCDPISGHTALYWYRQSLGQGLEFLIYFQGNSAPDKSGLPSDRFSAERTGGSVSTLTIQRTQQEDSAVYLCASSFGQGSGYGYTFGSGTRLTVV.

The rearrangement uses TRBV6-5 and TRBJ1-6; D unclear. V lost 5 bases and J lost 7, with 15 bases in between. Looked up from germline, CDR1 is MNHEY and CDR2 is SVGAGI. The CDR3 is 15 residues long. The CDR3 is CASSPFLSRNSPLHF. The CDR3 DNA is TGTGCCAGCAGTCCTTTTCTTTCCCGGAATTCACCCCTCCACTTT.

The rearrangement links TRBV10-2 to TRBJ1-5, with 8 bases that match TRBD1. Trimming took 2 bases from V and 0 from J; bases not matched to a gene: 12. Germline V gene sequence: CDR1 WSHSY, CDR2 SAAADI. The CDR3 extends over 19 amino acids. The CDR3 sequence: CASSEDPGQDRYSNQPQHF. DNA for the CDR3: TGCGCCAGCAGTGAGGACCCGGGACAGGATCGTTATAGCAATCAGCCCCAGCATTTT.

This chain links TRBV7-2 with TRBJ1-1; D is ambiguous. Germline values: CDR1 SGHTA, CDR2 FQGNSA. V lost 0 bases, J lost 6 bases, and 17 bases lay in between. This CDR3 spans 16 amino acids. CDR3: CASSLAIAPRFAEAFF. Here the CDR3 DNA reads TGTGCCAGCAGCTTAGCCATAGCTCCAAGGTTCGCTGAAGCTTTCTTT.

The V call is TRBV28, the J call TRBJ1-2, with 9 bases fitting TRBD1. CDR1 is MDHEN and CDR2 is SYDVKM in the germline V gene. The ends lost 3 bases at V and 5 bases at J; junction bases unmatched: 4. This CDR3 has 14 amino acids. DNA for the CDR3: TGTGCCAGCAGTTTTGGGGACAGGGTATATGGCTACACCTTC. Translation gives CASSFGDRVYGYTF.

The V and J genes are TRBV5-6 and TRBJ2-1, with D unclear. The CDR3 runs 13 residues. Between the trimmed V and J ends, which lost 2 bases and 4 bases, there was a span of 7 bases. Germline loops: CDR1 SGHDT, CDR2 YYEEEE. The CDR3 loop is CASSLGDYNEQFF. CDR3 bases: TGTGCCAGCAGCTTAGGAGATTACAATGAGCAGTTCTTC. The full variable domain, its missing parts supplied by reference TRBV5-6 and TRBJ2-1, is DAGVTQSPTHLIKTRGQQVTLRCSPKSGHDTVSWYQQALGQGPQFIFQYYEEEERQRGNFPDRFSGHQFPNYSSELNVNALLLGDSALYLCASSLGDYNEQFFGPGTRLTVL.

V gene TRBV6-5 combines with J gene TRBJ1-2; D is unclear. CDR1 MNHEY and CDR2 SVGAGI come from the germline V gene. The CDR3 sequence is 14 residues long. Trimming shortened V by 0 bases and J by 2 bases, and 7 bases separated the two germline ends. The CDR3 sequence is CASSYSTENYGYTF. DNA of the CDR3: TGTGCCAGCAGTTACTCTACAGAGAACTATGGCTACACCTTC.

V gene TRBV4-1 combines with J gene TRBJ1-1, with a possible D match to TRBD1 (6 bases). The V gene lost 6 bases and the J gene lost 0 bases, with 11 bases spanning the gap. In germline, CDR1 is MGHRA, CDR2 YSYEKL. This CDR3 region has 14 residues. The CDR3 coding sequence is TGCGCCAGCAGGCGACAGGAGCTGAACACTGAAGCTTTCTTT. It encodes CASRRQELNTEAFF.

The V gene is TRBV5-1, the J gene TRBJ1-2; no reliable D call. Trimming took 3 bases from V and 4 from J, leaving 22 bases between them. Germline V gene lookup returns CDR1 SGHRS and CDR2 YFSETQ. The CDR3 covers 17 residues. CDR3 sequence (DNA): TGCGCCAGCAGCTCGACCCCGAACGCCATAACTAGCTATGGCTACACCTTC. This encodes CASSSTPNAITSYGYTF.

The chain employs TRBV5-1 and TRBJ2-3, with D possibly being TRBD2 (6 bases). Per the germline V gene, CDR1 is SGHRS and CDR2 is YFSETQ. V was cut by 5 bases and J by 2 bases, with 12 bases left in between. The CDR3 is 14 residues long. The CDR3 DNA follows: TGCGCCAGCAGGGAGCGGGCCCACACAGATACGCAGTATTTT. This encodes CASRERAHTDTQYF.

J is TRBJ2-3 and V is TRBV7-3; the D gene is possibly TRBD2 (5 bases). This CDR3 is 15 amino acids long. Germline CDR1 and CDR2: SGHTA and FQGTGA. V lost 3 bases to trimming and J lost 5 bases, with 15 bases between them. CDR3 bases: TGTGCCAGCAGCTTTCGGGGTTTTGTGGGAGATACGCAGTATTTT. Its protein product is CASSFRGFVGDTQYF.

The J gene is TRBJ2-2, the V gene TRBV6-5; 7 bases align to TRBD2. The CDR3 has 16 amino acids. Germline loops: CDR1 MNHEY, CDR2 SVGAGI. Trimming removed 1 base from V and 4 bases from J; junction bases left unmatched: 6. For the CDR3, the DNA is TGTGCCAGCAGTTACTACGGCGGGGGAGGCACCGGGGAGCTGTTTTTT. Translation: CASSYYGGGGTGELFF.

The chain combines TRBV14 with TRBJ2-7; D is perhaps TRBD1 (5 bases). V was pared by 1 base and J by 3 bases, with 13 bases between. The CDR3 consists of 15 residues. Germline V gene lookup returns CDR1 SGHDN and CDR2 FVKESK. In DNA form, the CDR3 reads TGTGCCAGCAGCCAAGTTCTAGGGGTAGTCTACGAGCAGTACTTC. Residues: CASSQVLGVVYEQYF.